This T cell receptor beta chain came from a study of human T cells and chemical hapten exposure. Someone pulled total RNA out of unfractionated whole blood. V was pared by 0 bases and J by 4 bases, with 8 bases between. Germline CDR1 is SGHRS and CDR2 is YFSETQ. CDR3 length: 14 amino acids. Per the authors' pipeline: Samples contained a median of 95,638 TCRs, with a range of 23,224 to 690,600. TCRdb processed the 5' RACE reads anew with MiXCR; each CDR3 protein has one entry. TCRdb's processing, not the authors', yielded these V and J calls. The sample carries more than 140,000 distinct CDR3 sequences, roughly 4% recorded once.

The sequence derives from a female donor in good health. V usage is TRBV5-1 and J usage is TRBJ2-1, with D possibly TRBD2 on 6 matching bases. For the CDR3, the DNA is TGCGCCAGCAGCTTGGAGGGAGGTTACAATGAGCAGTTCTTC. The encoded protein is CASSLEGGYNEQFF.